What follows are 29 T cell receptor beta chains derived from one specimen sequenced in a study of identical twins. MiXCR, run by TCRdb on the 5' RACE reads, gives a single entry per CDR3 protein. The profile shows about 520,000 distinct CDR3 sequences, roughly 21% of them singletons. The data were also submitted as part of a second study, on T cells expressing NK-cell markers.

The sequenced material came from CD4+ T cells sorted from blood. Every receptor here comes from a woman between 18 and 29 years old in good health.

The rearrangement links TRBV30 to TRBJ2-5; 11 bases align to TRBD1. The CDR3 is 13 amino acids. In germline, CDR1 is GTSNPN, CDR2 SVGIG (reference sequence). Trimming took 6 bases from V and 4 from J; bases not matched to a gene: 4. The CDR3 loop is CACGTGGLETQYF. Here the CDR3 DNA reads TGTGCCTGCGGGACAGGGGGGCTAGAGACCCAGTACTTC. The whole variable domain, filled in from reference TRBV30 and TRBJ2-5, reads SQTIHQWPATLVQPVGSPLSLECTVEGTSNPNLYWYRQAAGRGLQLLFYSVGIGQISSEVPQNLSASRPQDRQFILSSKKLLLSDSGFYLCACGTGGLETQYFGPGTRLLVL.

This clonotype was seen only a few times. The chain couples TRBV6-5 to TRBJ2-2, with a weak D call TRBD2 (5 bases). V gave up 2 bases and J gave up 0 bases, with 10 bases separating them. The CDR3 sequence is 16 residues long. Per germline, CDR1 MNHEY and CDR2 SVGAGI. The CDR3 spells CASSYILAANTGELFF. In nucleotides, the CDR3 is TGTGCCAGCAGTTACATCCTAGCTGCGAACACCGGGGAGCTGTTTTTT.

The chain recombines TRBV20-1 with TRBJ2-7; D perhaps matches TRBD2 (5 bases). Trimming left V 3 bases short and J 6 bases short, with 15 bases between. The germline V gene has CDR1 DFQATT and CDR2 SNEGSKA (reference sequence). The CDR3 has 13 residues. CDR3 amino acids: CSASFQEVSEQYF. CDR3 bases: TGCAGTGCTAGTTTCCAGGAGGTGAGCGAGCAGTACTTC.

This chain uses TRBV27 with TRBJ2-7, with D possibly TRBD2 on 6 matching bases. CDR1 MNHEY and CDR2 SMNVEV come from the germline V gene (reference sequence). This CDR3 contains 16 residues. Trimming took 5 bases from V and 4 from J, leaving 21 bases between them. CDR3 DNA sequence: TGTGCCAGCAGTCGGTTGGTGGCGGGGAGAGGTTACGAGCAGTACTTC. Amino acids: CASSRLVAGRGYEQYF.

This clonotype was found once. The CDR3 loop reads CASSSPATGLFYEQYF. The CDR3 region has the DNA TGTGCCAGCAGTTCTCCGGCTACAGGTTTGTTCTACGAGCAGTACTTC. The gene calls are TRBV6-2 or TRBV6-3 and TRBJ2-7, with D possibly TRBD1 on 5 matching bases. The V gene lost 4 bases and the J gene lost 3 bases, with 19 bases spanning the gap. The CDR3 runs to 16 residues. The germline V gene has CDR1 MNHEY and CDR2 SVGEGT.

Ten or more counts support this clonotype. The CDR3 coding sequence is TGCAGCGTTGAACGGCCGAACACCGGGGAGCTGTTTTTT. Translating it yields CSVERPNTGELFF. The chain is built from TRBV29-1 and TRBJ2-2, with D uncertain. Germline V gene lookup returns CDR1 SQVTM and CDR2 ANQGSEA. This CDR3 comprises 13 residues. Trimming cost V 2 bases and J 0 bases, with 4 bases left between them.

This clonotype was counted a few times. V gene TRBV5-5 combines with J gene TRBJ2-1; the D gene is possibly TRBD2 (5 bases). The CDR3 covers 16 residues. The germline V and J ends were trimmed by 6 bases and 7 bases, with 23 bases remaining between them. CDR1 is SGHKS, CDR2 YYEKEE, per germline (reference sequence). Here the CDR3 DNA reads TGTGCCAGCAACCTATCTCCGGGAACCCCCTCGAATGAGCAGTTCTTC. Encoded protein: CASNLSPGTPSNEQFF.

V and J are TRBV6-5 and TRBJ1-2; perhaps TRBD1 as D (5 bases). Trimming took off 2 bases at V and 2 bases at J, with 12 bases between the two ends. This CDR3 comprises 15 residues. Per germline, CDR1 MNHEY and CDR2 SVGAGI. This CDR3 is CASSYIGGVNYGYTF. The CDR3 DNA reads TGTGCCAGCAGTTACATCGGGGGGGTAAACTATGGCTACACCTTC.

The chain employs TRBV6-1 and TRBJ2-1; D is possibly TRBD1 (6 bases). Germline values: CDR1 MNHNS, CDR2 SASEGT. The CDR3 runs to 14 residues. Trimming removed 7 bases from V and 4 bases from J, with 14 bases in between. The CDR3 DNA reads as TGTGCCAGCAATAAGGCCCAGGGGTACAATGAGCAGTTCTTC. Protein sequence: CASNKAQGYNEQFF.

This clonotype was seen only a few times. The rearrangement joins TRBV20-1 to TRBJ2-5, with no clear D. CDR3 length equals 12 residues. The germline gives CDR1 DFQATT, CDR2 SNEGSKA (reference sequence). V lost 4 bases and J lost 5, with 11 bases in between. The CDR3 protein is CSAMAELETQYF. CDR3 coding DNA: TGCAGTGCTATGGCGGAACTTGAGACCCAGTACTTC.

V and J are TRBV4-3 and TRBJ1-3, with D unresolved. Germline assignment: CDR1 LGHNA and CDR2 YSLEER. CDR3 length: 14 residues. The V end was cut by 5 bases, the J end by 0 bases, with 8 bases between. CDR3 protein: CASSSFNSGNTIYF. As DNA, the CDR3 is TGCGCCAGCAGCTCCTTTAACTCTGGAAACACCATATATTTT.

The rearrangement joins TRBV4-1 to TRBJ1-2; no firm D call. With 6 bases removed from V and 0 bases from J, the gap between germline ends came to 14 bases. The germline gives CDR1 MGHRA, CDR2 YSYEKL. The CDR3 consists of 15 residues. The CDR3: CASSEGVATNYGYTF. The CDR3 nucleotides read TGCGCCAGCAGTGAGGGTGTAGCAACTAACTATGGCTACACCTTC.

The chain uses TRBV6-5 and TRBJ2-3; D is ambiguous. Germline loops: CDR1 MNHEY, CDR2 SVGAGI. The V and J ends lost 2 bases and 0 bases respectively, with 15 bases between them. The CDR3 runs 17 residues. The CDR3 region is CASSYTPDGSSTDTQYF. In nucleotides, the CDR3 is TGTGCCAGCAGTTACACCCCGGACGGATCTAGCACAGATACGCAGTATTTT.

The chain couples TRBV10-3 to TRBJ2-3, with D possibly TRBD2 on 6 matching bases. Trimming cost V 6 bases and J 4 bases, with 23 bases left between them. The CDR3 extends over 17 amino acids. CDR1 and CDR2 from the germline V gene are ENHRY and SYGVKD. CDR3 sequence reads: CAISSFSGLPSPDTQYF. The CDR3 region has the DNA TGTGCCATCAGCTCCTTCTCGGGACTGCCCTCCCCAGATACGCAGTATTTT.

The chain uses TRBV12-3 or TRBV12-4 and TRBJ2-3, with D perhaps matching TRBD1 or TRBD2 (5 bases each). The CDR3 extends over 15 amino acids. Trimming shortened V by 6 bases and J by 0 bases, and 13 bases separated the two germline ends. CDR3: CASRGTTYSTDTQYF. Here the CDR3 DNA reads TGTGCCAGCAGGGGGACGACGTACAGCACAGATACGCAGTATTTT.

The sample holds a few counts of this clonotype. The rearrangement links TRBV20-1 to TRBJ2-1; 7 bases fit TRBD2. In germline, CDR1 is DFQATT, CDR2 SNEGSKA (reference sequence). With 3 bases clipped from V and 2 bases from J, the junction kept 7 bases outside the gene matches. The CDR3 runs 15 residues. In DNA, the CDR3 is TGCAGTGCTAGGGCCCGGGACTACACCTACAATGAGCAGTTCTTC. It translates to CSARARDYTYNEQFF.

This clonotype was detected only a few times. The V gene is TRBV12-3 or TRBV12-4, the J gene TRBJ2-3, with D possibly matching TRBD1 (6 bases). The CDR3 is made up of 17 amino acids. The V end was cut by 6 bases, the J end by 0 bases, with 19 bases between. The CDR3 region is CASSALSGTQSTDTQYF. The CDR3 nucleotides read TGTGCCAGCAGCGCCTTATCCGGGACACAAAGCACAGATACGCAGTATTTT.

In its sample, this clonotype was seen a few times. The chain couples TRBV5-1 to TRBJ2-3; perhaps TRBD2 as D (5 bases). The germline V and J ends were trimmed by 6 bases and 8 bases, with 13 bases remaining between them. Germline V gene data show CDR1 as SGHRS and CDR2 as YFSETQ. CDR3 length equals 12 residues. CDR3 residues: CASKYAAGTQYF. The CDR3, as DNA: TGCGCCAGCAAATACGCCGCGGGTACGCAGTATTTT.

This clonotype was seen at least ten times. This chain uses TRBV12-3 or TRBV12-4 with TRBJ1-2, with D possibly TRBD1 on 6 matching bases. Trimming cost V 4 bases and J 3 bases, with 9 bases left between them. CDR3 length: 13 amino acids. DNA of the CDR3: TGTGCCAGCAGTTCAGGGGACTACTATGGCTACACCTTC. This encodes CASSSGDYYGYTF.

The V gene is TRBV6-2 or TRBV6-3, the J gene TRBJ2-7, with 7 bases that match TRBD1. With V trimmed by 4 bases and J by 3 bases, 15 bases remained unmatched. Germline V gives CDR1 MNHEY, CDR2 SVGEGT. The length of the CDR3 is 17 residues. CDR3 DNA sequence: TGTGCCAGCAGTTTCGCCGTAGGCCGACAGGGAGACTACGAGCAGTACTTC. Translating it yields CASSFAVGRQGDYEQYF.

This clonotype was counted at least ten times. The genes are TRBV5-1 and TRBJ1-4; the D is unclear. Trimming took off 4 bases at V and 0 bases at J, with 7 bases between the two ends. The length of the CDR3 is 14 residues. Germline loops: CDR1 SGHRS, CDR2 YFSETQ. CDR3 nucleotide sequence: TGCGCCAGCAGCCCGACGGCAACTAATGAAAAACTGTTTTTT. Protein: CASSPTATNEKLFF.

The chain uses TRBV20-1 and TRBJ1-1; D unresolved. The V end was cut by 0 bases, the J end by 5 bases, with 4 bases between. The CDR3 is 11 residues long. Germline V CDR1 and CDR2: DFQATT, SNEGSKA (reference sequence). Written as DNA, the CDR3 is TGCAGTGCTAGAGATTTGACTGAAGCTTTCTTT. Its protein is CSARDLTEAFF.

This clonotype was seen just once. The chain joins TRBV11-2 to TRBJ2-1; 9 nucleotides line up with TRBD2. The germline V gene has CDR1 SGHAT and CDR2 FQNNGV. The junction had 21 bases not matched to a gene; V was cut back by 5 bases and J by 1 base. The CDR3 has 21 residues. CDR3: CASSPLPGYQREDRSYNEQFF. CDR3 DNA: TGTGCCAGCAGCCCCCTCCCCGGTTACCAGCGGGAGGATAGGTCCTACAATGAGCAGTTCTTC.

This clonotype has a handful of counts. This sequence joins TRBV12-3 or TRBV12-4 and TRBJ2-3, with D maybe TRBD2 (7 bases). V was trimmed by 7 bases and J by 9 bases, leaving 17 bases between them. CDR3 length: 13 amino acids. The CDR3 loop reads CASTLRGRGTQYF. For the CDR3, the DNA is TGTGCCAGCACCCTTCGGGGGAGGGGGACGCAGTATTTT.

The V call is TRBV20-1, the J call TRBJ2-3, with D maybe TRBD2 (5 bases). The germline V and J ends were trimmed by 6 bases and 3 bases, with 19 bases remaining between them. Germline CDR1 DFQATT, CDR2 SNEGSKA (reference sequence). The CDR3 covers 15 residues. The CDR3 region has the DNA TGCAGTGCGAACGAAGACCTGTCGGGAACAGATACGCAGTATTTT. It translates to CSANEDLSGTDTQYF.

This clonotype was counted only a few times. V gene TRBV20-1 combines with J gene TRBJ2-7; unclear D gene. CDR1 is DFQATT, CDR2 SNEGSKA, per germline (reference sequence). The CDR3 totals 14 residues. V dropped 1 base and J dropped 0 bases, with 10 bases sitting between them. Here the CDR3 DNA reads TGCAGTGCTAGAGGATTTGGACCCTCCTACGAGCAGTACTTC. This gives the protein CSARGFGPSYEQYF.

The chain recombines TRBV2 with TRBJ2-7; 8 bases line up with TRBD2. From germline, CDR1 is SNHLY and CDR2 FYNNEI. The ends lost 6 bases at V and 4 bases at J; junction bases unmatched: 8. This CDR3 is built from 14 residues. CDR3 nucleotide sequence: TGTGCCAGCAGAGGAGCTCTAGCGGGTTACGAGCAGTACTTC. Translating gives CASRGALAGYEQYF.

The V and J genes are TRBV27 and TRBJ2-1; D possibly corresponds to TRBD1 (6 bases). This CDR3 region has 17 residues. The germline gives CDR1 MNHEY, CDR2 SMNVEV (reference sequence). Between the trimmed V and J ends, which lost 7 bases and 8 bases, there was a span of 27 bases. The CDR3 coding sequence is TGTGCCAGCAACCCATGGGGGCCGCAACTTGTAGTTGATGAGCAGTTCTTC. Its protein product is CASNPWGPQLVVDEQFF.

This clonotype was seen a few times. The gene calls are TRBV5-1 and TRBJ2-5; D is ambiguous. The V gene's germline CDR1 is SGHRS and CDR2 YFSETQ. Trimming stripped 0 bases from V and 9 bases from J, with 12 bases between. The CDR3 totals 13 residues. The CDR3 bases are TGCGCCAGCAGCTTGGGGTCGGATGGGGCCCAGTACTTC. Protein sequence: CASSLGSDGAQYF. The whole variable domain, filled in from reference TRBV5-1 and TRBJ2-5, reads KAGVTQTPRYLIKTRGQQVTLSCSPISGHRSVSWYQQTPGQGLQFLFEYFSETQRNKGNFPGRFSGRQFSNSRSEMNVSTLELGDSALYLCASSLGSDGAQYFGPGTRLLVL.